Listed below are T cell receptor beta chains from one sample, sequenced in a study of shared clonotypes between healthy human individuals. Sequenced by immunoSEQ multiplex PCR; TCRdb stores in-frame clones only, minus some. The data contain over a million clones, approximately 98.5% of them seen just once; the ten biggest clones take up roughly 0.35%. Sequencing was done on a sample of naive CD4+ T cells sorted from blood. The receptors come from a man aged 25 to 45 in good health. Each CDR3 is given with its conserved first and last residue. The order of the fields is CDR3 protein, CDR3 DNA, V gene, J gene, D gene, CDR3 length, clone size. D genes are given only for firm matches. Clone size is not always given. Where it is, it says once, few, many or a class for expanded clones.

CDR3: CASSYSLFNQETQYF
DNA: TGTGCCAGCAGTTATAGTCTATTCAATCAAGAGACCCAGTACTTC
V: TRBV6-6
J: TRBJ2-5
D: -
length: 15
size: -

CDR3: CASSWGPGVYGYTF
DNA: TGCGCCAGCAGCTGGGGCCCAGGCGTCTATGGCTACACCTTC
V: TRBV5-1
J: TRBJ1-2
D: -
length: 14
size: -

CDR3: CASSYGTASSTDTQYF
DNA: TGTGCCAGCAGTTACGGGACAGCCTCCAGCACAGATACGCAGTATTTT
V: TRBV6-6
J: TRBJ2-3
D: TRBD1
length: 16
size: -

CDR3: CASSEPSGGIAGVYEQYF
DNA: TGTGCCAGCAGTGAACCTAGCGGAGGGATAGCGGGAGTCTACGAGCAGTACTTC
V: TRBV25-1
J: TRBJ2-7
D: TRBD2
length: 18
size: -

CDR3: CAISLRDITSGRVYEQYF
DNA: TGTGCCATCAGCCTCCGGGACATAACAAGCGGGAGGGTCTACGAGCAGTACTTC
V: TRBV10-3
J: TRBJ2-7
D: TRBD2
length: 18
size: -

CDR3: CASSGQARVTEAFF
DNA: TGTGCCAGCAGTGGACAGGCCCGGGTCACTGAAGCTTTCTTT
V: TRBV28
J: TRBJ1-1
D: TRBD1
length: 14
size: once

CDR3: CASSLSTGQETQYF
DNA: TGTGCCAGCAGCTTGTCGACAGGGCAAGAGACCCAGTACTTC
V: TRBV7-8
J: TRBJ2-5
D: TRBD1
length: 14
size: -

CDR3: CASSHIGAGIQPQHF
DNA: TGCGCCAGCAGCCATATTGGGGCAGGGATTCAGCCCCAGCATTTT
V: TRBV4-1
J: TRBJ1-5
D: -
length: 15
size: -

CDR3: CSVEQDRRRYNEQFF
DNA: TGCAGCGTTGAACAGGACCGAAGGAGATACAATGAGCAGTTCTTC
V: TRBV29-1
J: TRBJ2-1
D: -
length: 15
size: -

CDR3: CASSLTLPGQGNNEQFF
DNA: TGCGCCAGCAGTCTAACGTTGCCGGGACAGGGCAACAATGAGCAGTTCTTC
V: TRBV10-2
J: TRBJ2-1
D: TRBD1
length: 17
size: -

CDR3: CASHGTPTYEQYF
DNA: TGCGCCAGCCACGGGACACCCACCTACGAGCAGTACTTC
V: TRBV5-1
J: TRBJ2-7
D: -
length: 13
size: -

CDR3: CASTTPRNTDTQYF
DNA: TGTGCCAGCACCACCCCCCGGAACACAGATACGCAGTATTTT
V: TRBV7-2
J: TRBJ2-3
D: -
length: 14
size: -

CDR3: CASQGYNEQFF
DNA: TGTGCCAGCCAGGGTTACAATGAGCAGTTCTTC
V: TRBV28
J: TRBJ2-1
D: -
length: 11
size: -

CDR3: CASSIFVRSNEQFF
DNA: TGTGCCAGTAGTATATTTGTCAGATCCAATGAGCAGTTCTTC
V: TRBV19
J: TRBJ2-1
D: -
length: 14
size: -

CDR3: CASSAPMAGGLWSNQPQHF
DNA: TGTGCCAGCAGTGCTCCGATGGCAGGGGGGCTTTGGAGCAATCAGCCCCAGCATTTT
V: TRBV28
J: TRBJ1-5
D: TRBD1
length: 19
size: -

CDR3: CASSAIAGGPASTDTQYF
DNA: TGTGCCAGCAGTGCTATAGCGGGAGGTCCAGCTAGCACAGATACGCAGTATTTT
V: TRBV6-1
J: TRBJ2-3
D: TRBD2
length: 18
size: -

CDR3: CSVEKGLGGVGSYEQYF
DNA: TGCAGCGTTGAGAAGGGACTAGGGGGAGTGGGCTCCTACGAGCAGTACTTC
V: TRBV29-1
J: TRBJ2-7
D: TRBD2
length: 17
size: -

CDR3: CASSSTGTSGNEQFF
DNA: TGTGCCAGCAGCTCGACCGGGACTAGCGGCAATGAGCAGTTCTTC
V: TRBV5-4
J: TRBJ2-1
D: TRBD2
length: 15
size: -

CDR3: CASSRSGQNTEAFF
DNA: TGTGCCAGCAGCCGTTCCGGCCAGAACACTGAAGCTTTCTTT
V: TRBV7-3
J: TRBJ1-1
D: -
length: 14
size: -

CDR3: CASSGSTDTQYF
DNA: TGTGCCAGTAGCGGGAGCACAGATACGCAGTATTTT
V: TRBV19
J: TRBJ2-3
D: -
length: 12
size: -

CDR3: CASSVQGDQPQHF
DNA: TGTGCCAGCAGTGTACAGGGGGATCAGCCCCAGCATTTT
V: TRBV2
J: TRBJ1-5
D: TRBD1
length: 13
size: -

CDR3: CASSPLWMGVRFF
DNA: TGTGCCAGCAGTCCCCTGTGGATGGGTGTTCGGTTCTTC
V: TRBV27
J: TRBJ2-1
D: -
length: 13
size: -

CDR3: CSVILAGGPPDTQYF
DNA: TGCAGCGTTATTCTAGCGGGAGGGCCCCCTGATACGCAGTATTTT
V: TRBV29-1
J: TRBJ2-3
D: TRBD2
length: 15
size: -

CDR3: CASSLGDRAHSAGNEQFF
DNA: TGTGCCAGCAGCCTAGGGGACAGGGCTCACTCCGCGGGTAATGAGCAGTTCTTC
V: TRBV11-2
J: TRBJ2-1
D: TRBD1
length: 18
size: -

CDR3: CASSLAAGRPYEQYF
DNA: TGCGCCAGCAGCTTGGCCGCCGGGCGGCCCTACGAGCAGTACTTC
V: TRBV5-1
J: TRBJ2-7
D: -
length: 15
size: -

CDR3: CASSLGGGRVRNQPQHF
DNA: TGTGCCAGCAGTTTAGGCGGGGGGCGCGTTAGGAATCAGCCCCAGCATTTT
V: TRBV28
J: TRBJ1-5
D: -
length: 17
size: -

CDR3: CASRQLNTGELFF
DNA: TGTGCCAGCCGACAGTTGAACACCGGGGAGCTGTTTTTT
V: TRBV18
J: TRBJ2-2
D: -
length: 13
size: -

CDR3: CASSPRQGSEQYF
DNA: TGTGCCAGCAGCCCCAGACAGGGTAGCGAGCAGTACTTC
V: TRBV7-6
J: TRBJ2-7
D: TRBD1
length: 13
size: once

CDR3: CASSLIGQGANEQYF
DNA: TGTGCCAGCAGTTTGATAGGACAGGGGGCGAACGAGCAGTACTTC
V: TRBV28
J: TRBJ2-7
D: TRBD1
length: 15
size: -

CDR3: CASSPYLGRTDTQYF
DNA: TGTGCCAGTAGTCCATATCTCGGGAGAACAGATACGCAGTATTTT
V: TRBV19
J: TRBJ2-3
D: -
length: 15
size: -

CDR3: CASSYIGHNEQFF
DNA: TGTGCCAGCAGTTACATAGGTCACAATGAGCAGTTCTTC
V: TRBV6-6
J: TRBJ2-1
D: -
length: 13
size: -

CDR3: CASSEDNGYNSNQPQHF
DNA: TGTGCCAGCAGTGAGGATAACGGATATAATAGCAATCAGCCCCAGCATTTT
V: TRBV6-1
J: TRBJ1-5
D: -
length: 17
size: -

CDR3: CASSFPEVGELFF
DNA: TGTGCCAGCAGTTTTCCAGAAGTCGGGGAGCTGTTTTTT
V: TRBV28
J: TRBJ2-2
D: -
length: 13
size: -

CDR3: CASSPSQWFGGYTF
DNA: TGTGCCAGCAGTCCGTCTCAATGGTTTGGTGGCTACACCTTC
V: TRBV28
J: TRBJ1-2
D: -
length: 14
size: -

CDR3: CASRTQDLANYGYTF
DNA: TGTGCCAGCAGGACCCAGGATTTAGCTAACTATGGCTACACCTTC
V: TRBV28
J: TRBJ1-2
D: -
length: 15
size: -

CDR3: CASSLDSGGYNEQFF
DNA: TGTGCCAGCAGCTTAGATTCCGGAGGATACAATGAGCAGTTCTTC
V: TRBV7-9
J: TRBJ2-1
D: -
length: 15
size: -

CDR3: CASRSGGNTEAFF
DNA: TGCGCCAGCCGCTCGGGGGGGAACACTGAAGCTTTCTTT
V: TRBV5-1
J: TRBJ1-1
D: -
length: 13
size: once

CDR3: CAISEPSGRGQETQYF
DNA: TGTGCCATCAGTGAACCTAGCGGGAGGGGCCAAGAGACCCAGTACTTC
V: TRBV10-3
J: TRBJ2-5
D: TRBD2
length: 16
size: -

CDR3: CASSPGHGYGYTF
DNA: TGTGCCAGCAGCCCCGGACACGGCTATGGCTACACCTTC
V: TRBV28
J: TRBJ1-2
D: -
length: 13
size: -

CDR3: CASSPGTGTPYEQYF
DNA: TGTGCCAGCTCACCAGGGACGGGAACACCCTACGAGCAGTACTTC
V: TRBV18
J: TRBJ2-7
D: -
length: 15
size: -

CDR3: CASSPRIWGANVLTF
DNA: TGTGCCAGCAGTCCGAGGATATGGGGGGCCAACGTCCTGACTTTC
V: TRBV27
J: TRBJ2-6
D: -
length: 15
size: -

CDR3: CASKKGPFTDTQYF
DNA: TGTGCCAGCAAAAAAGGGCCTTTTACGGATACGCAGTATTTT
V: TRBV6-5
J: TRBJ2-3
D: -
length: 14
size: -

CDR3: CSARNGEAFF
DNA: TGCAGTGCTAGAAACGGCGAAGCTTTCTTT
V: TRBV20-1
J: TRBJ1-1
D: -
length: 10
size: -

CDR3: CSVKGGENSYNEQFF
DNA: TGCAGCGTAAAGGGAGGGGAAAACTCCTACAATGAGCAGTTCTTC
V: TRBV29-1
J: TRBJ2-1
D: TRBD2
length: 15
size: -

CDR3: CAWTLGGAAGNTIYF
DNA: TGTGCCTGGACCCTAGGGGGGGCCGCTGGAAACACCATATATTTT
V: TRBV30
J: TRBJ1-3
D: -
length: 15
size: -

CDR3: CASNPFKGQGAGAKNIQYF
DNA: TGTGCCAGCAACCCGTTTAAGGGACAGGGGGCTGGGGCCAAAAACATTCAGTACTTC
V: TRBV2
J: TRBJ2-4
D: TRBD1
length: 19
size: -

CDR3: CASKVPGRNYGYTF
DNA: TGTGCCAGCAAAGTTCCGGGGCGGAACTATGGCTACACCTTC
V: TRBV6-1
J: TRBJ1-2
D: -
length: 14
size: -

CDR3: CASSEGNEQFF
DNA: TGCGCCAGCAGTGAGGGAAATGAGCAGTTCTTC
V: TRBV10-1
J: TRBJ2-1
D: -
length: 11
size: -

CDR3: CASSPLDTEAFF
DNA: TGTGCCAGCAGCCCGTTGGACACTGAAGCTTTCTTT
V: TRBV9
J: TRBJ1-1
D: -
length: 12
size: -

CDR3: CASSPRTSGRDEQFF
DNA: TGTGCCAGCAGCCCCCGGACTAGCGGGAGGGATGAGCAGTTCTTC
V: TRBV5-4
J: TRBJ2-1
D: TRBD2
length: 15
size: -

CDR3: CAWSLTGTGVSYEQYF
DNA: TGTGCCTGGAGTCTAACCGGGACAGGCGTCTCCTACGAGCAGTACTTC
V: TRBV30
J: TRBJ2-7
D: TRBD1
length: 16
size: -

CDR3: CASSYGGELFF
DNA: TGTGCCAGCAGTTATGGAGGGGAGCTGTTTTTT
V: TRBV6-5
J: TRBJ2-2
D: -
length: 11
size: few